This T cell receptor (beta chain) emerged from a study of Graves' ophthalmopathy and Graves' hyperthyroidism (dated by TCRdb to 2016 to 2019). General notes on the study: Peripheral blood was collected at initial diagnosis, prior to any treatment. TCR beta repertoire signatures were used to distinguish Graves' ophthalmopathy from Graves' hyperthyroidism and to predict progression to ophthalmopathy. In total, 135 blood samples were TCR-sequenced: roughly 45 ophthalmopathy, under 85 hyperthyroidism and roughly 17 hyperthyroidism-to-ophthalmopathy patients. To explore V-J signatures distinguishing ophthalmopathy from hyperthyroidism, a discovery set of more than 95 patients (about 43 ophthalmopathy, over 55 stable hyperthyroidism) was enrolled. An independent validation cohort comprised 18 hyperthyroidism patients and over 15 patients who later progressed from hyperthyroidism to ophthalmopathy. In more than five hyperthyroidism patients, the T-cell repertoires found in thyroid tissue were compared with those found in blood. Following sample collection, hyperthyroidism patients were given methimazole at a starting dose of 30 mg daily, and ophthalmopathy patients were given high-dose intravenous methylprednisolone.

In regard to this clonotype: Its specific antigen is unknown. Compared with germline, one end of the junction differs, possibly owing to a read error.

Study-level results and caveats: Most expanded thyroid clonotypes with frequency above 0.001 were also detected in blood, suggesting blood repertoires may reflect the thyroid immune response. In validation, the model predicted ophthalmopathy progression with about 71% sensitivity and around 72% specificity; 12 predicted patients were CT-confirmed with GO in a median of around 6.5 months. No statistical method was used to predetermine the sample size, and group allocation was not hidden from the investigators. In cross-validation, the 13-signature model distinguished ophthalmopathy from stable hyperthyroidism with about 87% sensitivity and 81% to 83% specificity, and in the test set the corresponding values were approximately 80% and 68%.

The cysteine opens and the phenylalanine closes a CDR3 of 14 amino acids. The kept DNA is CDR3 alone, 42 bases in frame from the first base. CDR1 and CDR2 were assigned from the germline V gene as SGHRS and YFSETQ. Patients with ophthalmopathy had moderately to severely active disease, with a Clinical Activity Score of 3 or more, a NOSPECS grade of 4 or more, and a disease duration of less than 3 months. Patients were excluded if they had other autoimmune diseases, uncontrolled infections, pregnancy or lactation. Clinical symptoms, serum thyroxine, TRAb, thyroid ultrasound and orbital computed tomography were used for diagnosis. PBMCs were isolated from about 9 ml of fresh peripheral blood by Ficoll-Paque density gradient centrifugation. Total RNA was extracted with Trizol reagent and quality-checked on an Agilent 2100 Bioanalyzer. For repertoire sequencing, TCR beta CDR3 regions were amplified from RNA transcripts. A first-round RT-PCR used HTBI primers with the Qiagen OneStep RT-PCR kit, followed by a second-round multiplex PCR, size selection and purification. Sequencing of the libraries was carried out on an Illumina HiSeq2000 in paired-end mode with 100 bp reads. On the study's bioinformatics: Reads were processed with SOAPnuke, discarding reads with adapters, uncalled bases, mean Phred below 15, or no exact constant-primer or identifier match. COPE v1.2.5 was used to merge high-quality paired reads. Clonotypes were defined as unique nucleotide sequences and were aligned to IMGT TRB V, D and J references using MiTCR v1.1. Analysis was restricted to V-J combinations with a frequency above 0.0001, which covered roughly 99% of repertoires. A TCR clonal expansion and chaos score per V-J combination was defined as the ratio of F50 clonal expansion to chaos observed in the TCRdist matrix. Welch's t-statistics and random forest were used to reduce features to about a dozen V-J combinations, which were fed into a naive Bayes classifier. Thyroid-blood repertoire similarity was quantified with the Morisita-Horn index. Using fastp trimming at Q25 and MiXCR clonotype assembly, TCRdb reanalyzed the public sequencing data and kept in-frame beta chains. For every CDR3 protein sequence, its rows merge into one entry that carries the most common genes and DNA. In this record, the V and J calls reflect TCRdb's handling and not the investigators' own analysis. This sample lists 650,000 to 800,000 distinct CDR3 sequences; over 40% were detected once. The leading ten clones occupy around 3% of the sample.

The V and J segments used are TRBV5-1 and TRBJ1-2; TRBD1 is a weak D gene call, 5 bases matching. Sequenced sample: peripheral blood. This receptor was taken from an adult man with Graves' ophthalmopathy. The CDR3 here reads CASSVEAGSTGNTF. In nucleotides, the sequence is TGTGCCAGCAGCGTAGAGGCAGGGAGCACTGGAAACACCTTC.